This T cell receptor (beta chain) is drawn from a study of PD-L1 blockade in urothelial cancer (dated by TCRdb to about 2017). Study-level background: Every patient began therapy in 2014 and was given atezolizumab 1,200 mg intravenously every 3 weeks. About 90% of the 29 patients were males with bladder-origin urothelial cancer, and about 65% of the roughly 30 reported a prior smoking history. Patients had an ECOG performance status of 0 or 1 and had received between 0 and 3 prior chemotherapy regimens. Blood samples were analyzed 3 weeks after the start of treatment (second dose) and 6 weeks after the start of treatment. Blood samples gave median yields of approximately 130,000 T cells and 80,000 or so unique TCRs, along with a median clonality of approximately 0.084. An exploratory multi-omic analysis was conducted of the somatic, immune and clinical correlates of response to PD-L1 blockade with atezolizumab in urothelial cancer. TCR sequencing covered pretreatment tumor samples and matched, serially collected peripheral blood taken before and after atezolizumab treatment. Durable clinical benefit was defined as progression-free survival longer than 6 months, and TCR features were also tested against progression-free and overall survival. In the same patients, pretreatment tumors underwent whole exome sequencing and RNA sequencing in addition to TCR sequencing. Durable clinical benefit was achieved by nine patients and was not achieved by 20 patients. Just over 28 patients had pretreatment blood TCR-seq, roughly 25 had at least one posttreatment blood collection, and roughly 25 had tumor TCR-seq. The research as a whole found: Small sample size (n of about 30) and many exploratory analyses mean the results are intended to be hypothesis-generating. Greater expansion of tumor-associated TCR clones in peripheral blood 3 weeks after the start of treatment was observed in patients with durable benefit (n of about 24, p = 0.022). Improved progression-free and overall survival was found to be associated with pretreatment peripheral blood TCR clonality below the median.

The germline ends are 16 bases apart after V is trimmed by 1 base and J by 4 bases. The germline V gene provides CDR1 LGHNA and CDR2 YSLEER. From the cysteine through the phenylalanine, the CDR3 covers 16 amino acids. Only the CDR3 DNA is retained, 48 bases long and in frame from the first base. Synthetic TCR analog templates were spiked into each PCR so that absolute template abundance could be estimated from read counts. The immunoSEQ assay used bias-controlled V and J gene primers to amplify TCRbeta CDR3 regions from genomic DNA. Sequencing of rearranged TCRbeta segments was done at approximately 20X coverage. Turning to the authors' computational methods: Clustering was used to correct sequencing errors, and CDR3s were annotated against IMGT to assign V, D and J genes. Out-of-frame and stop-codon sequences were excluded, and only productive TCRbeta rearrangements were used in downstream analyses. To compute clonality, Shannon entropy was normalized by the log of the number of unique productive sequences and then subtracted from one. Clones differing between time points or between blood and tumor were identified using Fisher's exact test with Benjamini-Hochberg correction, with an adjusted p below 0.01 applied as the threshold. The source is immuneACCESS, and TCRdb retained only in-frame sequences with V and J called. Part of the clones is not carried over; for the studies checked, unresolved V genes explain less than half of this, and the remainder is unexplained. V and J calls and clone size come straight from that table; D and trimming were deduced from the DNA. The sample profile shows tens of thousands of clones; approximately 72% of them were found once. Of the sample, 4% is held by the ten largest clones.

A remark on this clone: Its antigen is unknown. One base away there is no much larger clone; base qualities are not given.

Interpreted using the paper, the time point label stands for: pretreatment peripheral blood. A cohort of approximately 31 patients with locally advanced or metastatic urothelial carcinoma, treated at Memorial Sloan Kettering on a trial protocol, was included. Peripheral blood mononuclear cells were collected from each patient pretreatment and during treatment, giving between 1 and 8 total time points per patient. The Qiagen DNeasy Blood extraction kit was used to purify genomic DNA from total PBMCs and tumor samples. Collected pretreatment and during treatment, PBMCs were isolated and stored as previously described.

The sample here was PBMCs, taken around atezolizumab (anti-PD-L1) treatment. The chain uses TRBV4-3 and TRBJ2-5, with TRBD1 tentatively as D gene (5 bases match). The receptor's source is a man in his sixties or seventies with urothelial cancer. The DNA is as follows: TGCGCCAGCAGCCAAGGGACCTTGACAGAGACAGAGACCCAGTACTTC. Its protein reads: CASSQGTLTETETQYF.